This T cell receptor beta chain was recorded in a study of cytomegalovirus exposure and HLA in healthy donors. The germline V gene has CDR1 ENHRY and CDR2 SYGVKD. The CDR3 has 14 amino acids. The V gene end was trimmed by 7 bases and the J gene end by 2 bases; junction bases not matched to a gene: 2. Some clones are missing from TCRdb's copy, which holds only in-frame ones; the method was immunoSEQ multiplex PCR. The sample has 150,000 or so clones; around nine tenths are singletons. The TCR sequence derives from a young woman in good health and CMV-seronegative. Sequenced material: PBMCs. This chain links TRBV10-3 with TRBJ2-1; TRBD2 matches at 10 bases. The CDR3: CAIMSGGAYNEQFF. The CDR3 coding sequence is TGTGCCATCATGAGCGGGGGGGCCTACAATGAGCAGTTCTTC.